This T cell receptor beta chain stems from a study of CD8 T cells in Susac syndrome. Study-level points and caveats: The study conceded that its TCR sequencing and HLA analysis involved relatively few individuals.

A word on this clonotype: Its target is unknown.

Germline CDR1 reads LNHNV; CDR2 reads YYDKDF (reference sequence). The V and J ends lost 8 bases and 5 bases, in that order; junction bases with no gene match: 8. The CDR3 consists of 13 residues. CD8+ and CD4+ T cells taken from blood had their TCR beta sequenced. TEMRA cells were enriched by FACS, and CD4+ and CD8+ T cells were negatively isolated. Random hexamers were used to reverse transcribe about 0.45 to 1 ug of RNA. Amplification of TCR beta CDR3 by immunoSEQ multiplex PCR spanned 54 Vbeta and 13 Jbeta. Via MiXCR, TCRdb re-called the immunoSEQ multiplex PCR reads, giving one row per CDR3 protein. The data contain around 220,000 distinct CDR3 sequences, about 94% of them singletons.

The source of this sequence is a human donor with multiple sclerosis. The sequenced sample consisted of CD8+ T cells from PBMCs. The chain links TRBV15 to TRBJ1-2, with 7 bases identical to TRBD1. The CDR3 loop reads CATGDSLLYGYTF. In DNA form, the CDR3 reads TGTGCCACCGGGGACAGCTTACTGTATGGCTACACCTTC.